This entry features one T cell receptor beta chain sequence. This entry comes from a study of blood T cell dynamics during melanoma immunotherapy. Study-wide background: Metastatic melanoma patients received first-line pembrolizumab or nivolumab plus ipilimumab.

CDR1 is SGHVS, CDR2 FQNEAQ, per germline. CDR3 size: 13 residues. Trimming shortened V by 5 bases and J by 0 bases, and 5 bases separated the two germline ends. Assay: immunoSEQ multiplex PCR; the TCRdb copy retains only in-frame clones and omits some. The sample carries about 19,000 clones, approximately 90% recorded once. The time point denotes: week 3, after first cycle of checkpoint inhibitor. Prior systemic cancer therapy, immunosuppressant use and other active malignancies excluded patients. This chain joins TRBV7-8 and TRBJ1-5; D remains unclear. The sequencing here drew on blood, taken from a patient treated with checkpoint blockade. The clonotype comes from a human donor with melanoma. CDR3 sequence reads: CASSPDSNQPQHF. In nucleotides, the CDR3 is TGTGCCAGCAGCCCCGATAGCAATCAGCCCCAGCATTTT.